This T cell receptor beta chain comes out of a study of graft-versus-host responses after intestinal transplantation (dated by TCRdb to the early 2020s). Background for the entire study: Multivisceral, liver-intestinal, or isolated intestinal transplants were received by the recipients. Anti-thymocyte globulin induction was given to all recipients, followed by maintenance tacrolimus and steroids for 3 to 4 years. Bulk TCR-beta CDR3 sequencing was used to track graft-versus-host and host-versus-graft alloreactive T cell clones in the graft, circulation and bone marrow after intestinal transplantation. Alloreactive clones were identified by sequencing pre-transplant mixed lymphocyte reaction products and comparing them with unstimulated pre-transplant donor and recipient T cells. The cohort enrolled about two dozen intestinal transplant recipients including one retransplant, and a few patients lacking pretransplant specimens were excluded. A peak of at least 4% donor T cells among recipient peripheral blood mononuclear cells was the definition used for donor T cell macrochimerism. Rather than going through the commercial service, samples from three later patients were sequenced in-house on an Illumina MiSeq and processed with MiXCR. Study-wide conclusions, independent of this receptor: Conclusions were limited by the relatively low number and heterogeneity of intestinal transplant patients. Early after transplant, declines in HvG clones were associated with peak levels of circulating GvH clones. GvH clones turned up in recipient bone marrow, with some appearing earlier in ileal mucosa or blood, a pattern consistent with an intestinal mucosal origin. In patients with donor T cell macrochimerism, the allografts had high GvH to HvG T cell clonal ratios.

The junction shows trimming of 4 bases on V and 1 base on J, plus 9 bases between the germline ends. Measured from the cysteine to the phenylalanine, the CDR3 is 14 residues long. The read is trimmed to its CDR3 DNA, 42 bases read in frame from base 1. CDR1 and CDR2 were assigned from the germline V gene as SGDLS and YYNGEE. Explained via the paper, the time point label denotes: cells obtained before transplantation from donor or recipient. CD3+CD4+ and CD3+CD8+ populations were FACS-sorted from unstimulated pre-transplant donor and recipient cells taken from spleen or lymph nodes. This clone was seen once. Its antigen specificity is not known. Base qualities are not recorded, but no much larger clone differs from it by a single base. The library relied on the immunoSEQ multiplex PCR assay. For most patients, genomic DNA was isolated using the Qiagen DNeasy Blood and Tissue Kit and was shipped frozen to Adaptive Biotechnologies for TCR sequencing. Adaptive Biotechnologies carried out high-throughput TCR-beta CDR3 sequencing of genomic DNA for most patients. The paper's data handling went like this. Adaptive's ImmunoSEQ software supplied the TCR sequencing data for around 17 patients, while MiXCR and VDJtools were used to process three other patients. CD4 versus CD8 sorting errors were corrected by removing sequences found in both subsets at a frequency ratio below 5:1. CDR3 nucleotide sequences shared between donor and recipient were removed because their origin could not be assigned. To count as alloreactive, a clone needed at least 2-fold expansion over unstimulated cells and a minimum CFSE-low frequency of 0.002% (template counts) or 0.001% (read counts). Clones were considered mappable if detected in sequenced pre-transplant spleen, lymph node, or MLR CFSE-low populations of the donor or recipient. The cumulative frequency of alloreactive clones was calculated as a percentage of all sequences, weighted by copy number. TCRdb limited this immuneACCESS table to in-frame rearrangements with V and J called. A share of clones is missing; checked studies link under half to unresolved V genes, and the rest is unexplained. That table furnishes V, J and clone size, whereas the DNA furnished D and trimming. The sample records around 110,000 clones, 85% to 95% of which are singletons. 0.95% to 1.5% of the sample lies in the top ten.

The sequences come from unstimulated CD8+ T cells sorted from spleen or lymph node cells, collected before transplant. This clonotype was sampled from a human donor who was the organ donor for an intestinal transplant. The chain employs TRBV9 and TRBJ1-3; no confident D gene assignment can be made. The nucleotide sequence is TGTGCCAGCAGCCCCCCCCTGTCTGGAAACACCATATATTTT. It encodes CASSPPLSGNTIYF.